This T cell receptor beta chain is drawn from a study of T cells after yellow fever vaccination. For the study at large: The fractions with low cell numbers were processed using SMART-Seq v4 Ultra Low Input. Study-wide results and limits: Within FACS-sorted repertoires, abundant clonotypes contaminating from the bulk population could be present. Faster peaking, at day 5 versus 15, marked a secondary response that was weaker.

This clonotype was observed a few times. What it binds is unknown. Trimming shortened V by 5 bases and J by 3 bases, and 14 bases separated the two germline ends. CDR3 length: 14 residues. 5'RACE template switching generated TCR cDNA, adding a universal primer site and UMIs. Using its own MiXCR run on the 5' RACE reads, TCRdb lists one record per CDR3 protein. The profile shows around 550,000 distinct CDR3 sequences, over 15% of them singletons. This TCR came from a man between 25 and 39 years old who received the YFV17D yellow fever vaccine. V and J are TRBV12-3 or TRBV12-4 and TRBJ2-7, with D maybe TRBD1 (6 bases). The material was PBMCs, obtained 15 days after the yellow fever booster vaccination. CDR3 region: CASSIDRLYYEQYF. In DNA, the CDR3 is TGTGCCAGCAGTATAGACAGGCTCTACTACGAGCAGTACTTC.